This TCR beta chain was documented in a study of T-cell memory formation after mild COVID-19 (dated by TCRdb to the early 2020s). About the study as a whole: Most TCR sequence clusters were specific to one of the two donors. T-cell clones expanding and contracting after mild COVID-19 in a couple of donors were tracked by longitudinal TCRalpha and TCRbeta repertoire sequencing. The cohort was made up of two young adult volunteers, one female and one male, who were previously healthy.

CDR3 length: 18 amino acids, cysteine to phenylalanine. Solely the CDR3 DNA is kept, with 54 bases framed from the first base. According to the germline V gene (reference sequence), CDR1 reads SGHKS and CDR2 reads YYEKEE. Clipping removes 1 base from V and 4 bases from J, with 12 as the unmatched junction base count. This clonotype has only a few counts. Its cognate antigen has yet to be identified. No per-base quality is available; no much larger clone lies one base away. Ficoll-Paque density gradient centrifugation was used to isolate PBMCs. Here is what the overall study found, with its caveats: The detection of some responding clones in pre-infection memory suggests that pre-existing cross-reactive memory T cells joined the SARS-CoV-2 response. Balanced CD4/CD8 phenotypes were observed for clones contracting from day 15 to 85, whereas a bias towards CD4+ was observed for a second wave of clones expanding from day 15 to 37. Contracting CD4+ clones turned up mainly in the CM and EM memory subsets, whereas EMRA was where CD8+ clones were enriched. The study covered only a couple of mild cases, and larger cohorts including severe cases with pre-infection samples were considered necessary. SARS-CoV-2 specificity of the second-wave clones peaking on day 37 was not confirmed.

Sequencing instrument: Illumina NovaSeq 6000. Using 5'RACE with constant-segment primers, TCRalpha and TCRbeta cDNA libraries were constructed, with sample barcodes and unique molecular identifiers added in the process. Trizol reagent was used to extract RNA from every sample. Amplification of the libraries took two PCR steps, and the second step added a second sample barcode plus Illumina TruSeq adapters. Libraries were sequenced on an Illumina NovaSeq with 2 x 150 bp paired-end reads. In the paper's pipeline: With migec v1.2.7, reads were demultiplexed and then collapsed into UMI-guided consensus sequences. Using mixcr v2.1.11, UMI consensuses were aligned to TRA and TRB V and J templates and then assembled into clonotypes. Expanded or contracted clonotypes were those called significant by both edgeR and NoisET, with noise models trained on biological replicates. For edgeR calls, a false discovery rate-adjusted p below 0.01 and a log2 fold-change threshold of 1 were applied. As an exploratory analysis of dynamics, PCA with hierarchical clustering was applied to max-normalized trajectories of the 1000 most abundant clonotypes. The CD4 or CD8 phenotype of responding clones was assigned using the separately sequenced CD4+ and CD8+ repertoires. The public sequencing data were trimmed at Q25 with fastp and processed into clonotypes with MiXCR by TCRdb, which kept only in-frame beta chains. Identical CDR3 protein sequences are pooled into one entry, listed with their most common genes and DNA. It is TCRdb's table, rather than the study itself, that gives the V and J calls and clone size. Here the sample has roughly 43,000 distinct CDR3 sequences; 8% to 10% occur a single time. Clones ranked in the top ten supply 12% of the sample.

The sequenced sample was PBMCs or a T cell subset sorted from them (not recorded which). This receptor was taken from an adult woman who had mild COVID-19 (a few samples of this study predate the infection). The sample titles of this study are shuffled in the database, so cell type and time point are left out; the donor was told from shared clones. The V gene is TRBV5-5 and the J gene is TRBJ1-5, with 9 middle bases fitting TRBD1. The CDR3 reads CASSLNPAGTGTNQPQHF. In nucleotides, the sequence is TGTGCCAGCAGCTTGAATCCCGCCGGGACAGGGACTAATCAGCCCCAGCATTTT.